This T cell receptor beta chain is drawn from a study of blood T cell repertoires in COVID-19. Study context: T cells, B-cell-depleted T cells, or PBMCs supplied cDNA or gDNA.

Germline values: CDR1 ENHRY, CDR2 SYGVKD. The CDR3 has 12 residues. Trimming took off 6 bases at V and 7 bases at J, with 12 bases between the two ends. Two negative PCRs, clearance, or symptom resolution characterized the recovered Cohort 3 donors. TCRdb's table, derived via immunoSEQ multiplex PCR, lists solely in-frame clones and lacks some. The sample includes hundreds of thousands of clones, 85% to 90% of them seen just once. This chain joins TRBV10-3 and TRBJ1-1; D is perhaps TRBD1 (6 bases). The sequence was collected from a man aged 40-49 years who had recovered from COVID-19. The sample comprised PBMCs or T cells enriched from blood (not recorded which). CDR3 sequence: CAISPGHFEAFF. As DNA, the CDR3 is TGTGCCATCAGCCCGGGACACTTTGAAGCTTTCTTT.